This TCR beta chain was documented in a study of CD8 T cells in Susac syndrome. Study-level findings and limits: As the study acknowledged, the number of individuals who were part of its TCR sequencing and HLA analysis was relatively small.

Details on this clonotype: What it binds is not known.

Random hexamers were used to reverse transcribe an amount of about 0.45 to 1 ug RNA. A multiplex approach, immunoSEQ multiplex PCR, amplified TCR beta CDR3 across 54 Vbeta and 13 Jbeta. MiXCR, run by TCRdb on the immunoSEQ multiplex PCR reads, gives a single entry per CDR3 protein. The sample consists of approximately 100,000 distinct CDR3 sequences, roughly 91% of them appearing once. The sequenced target, TCR beta, came from blood CD8+ and CD4+ T cells. Age- and sex-matched healthy donors served as the control group. Trimming stripped 2 bases from V and 3 bases from J, with 5 bases between. This CDR3 has 12 amino acids. Germline V gene lookup returns CDR1 MNHNY and CDR2 SVGAGI (reference sequence).

The TCR was taken from a human donor in good health. Material: CD4+ T cells from PBMCs. The chain carries TRBV6-6 and TRBJ2-7, with D unclear. CDR3 nucleotide sequence: TGTGCCAGCAGTTACGCTATCTACGAGCAGTACTTC. Residues: CASSYAIYEQYF.